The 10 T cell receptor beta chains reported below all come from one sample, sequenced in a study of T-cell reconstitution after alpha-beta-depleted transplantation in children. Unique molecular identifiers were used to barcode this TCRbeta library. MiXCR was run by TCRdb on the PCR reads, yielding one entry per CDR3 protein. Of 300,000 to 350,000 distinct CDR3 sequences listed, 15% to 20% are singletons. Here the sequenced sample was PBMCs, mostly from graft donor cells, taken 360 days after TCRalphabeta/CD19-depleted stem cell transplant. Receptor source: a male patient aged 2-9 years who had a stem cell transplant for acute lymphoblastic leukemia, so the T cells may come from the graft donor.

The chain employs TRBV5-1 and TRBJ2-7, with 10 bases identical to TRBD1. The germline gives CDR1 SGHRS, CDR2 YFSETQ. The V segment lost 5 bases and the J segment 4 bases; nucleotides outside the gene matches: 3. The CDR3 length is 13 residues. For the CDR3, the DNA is TGCGCCAGCAGGACGGGACAGGGGTACGAGCAGTACTTC. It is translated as CASRTGQGYEQYF. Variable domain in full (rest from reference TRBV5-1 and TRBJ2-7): KAGVTQTPRYLIKTRGQQVTLSCSPISGHRSVSWYQQTPGQGLQFLFEYFSETQRNKGNFPGRFSGRQFSNSRSEMNVSTLELGDSALYLCASRTGQGYEQYFGPGTRLTVT.

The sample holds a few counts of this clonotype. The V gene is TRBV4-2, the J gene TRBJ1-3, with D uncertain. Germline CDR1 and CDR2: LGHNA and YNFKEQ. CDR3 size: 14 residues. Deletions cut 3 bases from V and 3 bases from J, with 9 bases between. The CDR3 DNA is TGTGCCAGCAGCCAGGGTACAAGTGGAAACACCATATATTTT. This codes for CASSQGTSGNTIYF.

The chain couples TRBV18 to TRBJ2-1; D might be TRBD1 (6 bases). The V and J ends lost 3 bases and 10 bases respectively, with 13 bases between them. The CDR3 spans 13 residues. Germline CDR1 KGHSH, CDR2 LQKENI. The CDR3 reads CASSPEVQGEQFF. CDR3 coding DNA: TGTGCCAGCTCACCCGAGGTACAGGGCGAGCAGTTCTTC.

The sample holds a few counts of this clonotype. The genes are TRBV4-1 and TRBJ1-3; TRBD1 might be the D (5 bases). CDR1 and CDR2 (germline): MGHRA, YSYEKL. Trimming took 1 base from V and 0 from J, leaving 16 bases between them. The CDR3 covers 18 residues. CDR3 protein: CASSQVQRGPLSGNTIYF. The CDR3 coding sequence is TGCGCCAGCAGCCAAGTCCAGAGGGGCCCCCTCTCTGGAAACACCATATATTTT.

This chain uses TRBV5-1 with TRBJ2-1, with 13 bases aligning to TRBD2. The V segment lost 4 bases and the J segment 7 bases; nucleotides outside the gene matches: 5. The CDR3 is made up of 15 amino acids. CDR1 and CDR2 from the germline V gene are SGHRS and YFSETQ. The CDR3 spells CASSTSGRAQNEQFF. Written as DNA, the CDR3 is TGCGCCAGCAGCACTAGCGGGAGGGCCCAGAATGAGCAGTTCTTC.

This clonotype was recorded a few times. The CDR3 region is CASSPASGSSYNEQFF. DNA of the CDR3: TGTGCCAGCTCACCGGCTAGCGGGAGCTCCTACAATGAGCAGTTCTTC. This chain joins TRBV18 and TRBJ2-1, with TRBD2 matching 10 bases. Germline-derived CDR1 and CDR2 are KGHSH and LQKENI. This CDR3 contains 16 residues. V lost 3 bases and J lost 0; bases outside the gene matches: 2.

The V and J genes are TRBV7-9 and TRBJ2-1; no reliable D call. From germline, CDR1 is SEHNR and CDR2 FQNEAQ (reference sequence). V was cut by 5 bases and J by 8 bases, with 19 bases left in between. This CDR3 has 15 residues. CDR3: CASSSHLENWDEQFF. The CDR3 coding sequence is TGTGCCAGCAGCAGCCACTTAGAAAATTGGGATGAGCAGTTCTTC.

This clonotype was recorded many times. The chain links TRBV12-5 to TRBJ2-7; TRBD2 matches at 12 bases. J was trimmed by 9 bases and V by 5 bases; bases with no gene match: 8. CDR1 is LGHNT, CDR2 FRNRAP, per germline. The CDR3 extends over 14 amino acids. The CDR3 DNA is TGTGCTAGTGGTCTACGGACTAGCGGGGCCCCGCAGTACTTC. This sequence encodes CASGLRTSGAPQYF.

CDR3 amino acids: CASSYGLLSGELFF. The DNA of the CDR3 is TGTGCCAGCAGTTACGGACTGCTATCCGGGGAGCTGTTTTTT. J is TRBJ2-2 and V is TRBV6-5; TRBD2 might be the D (5 bases). Germline CDR1 is MNHEY and CDR2 is SVGAGI. The V end was cut by 2 bases, the J end by 6 bases, with 10 bases between. The CDR3 has 14 residues.

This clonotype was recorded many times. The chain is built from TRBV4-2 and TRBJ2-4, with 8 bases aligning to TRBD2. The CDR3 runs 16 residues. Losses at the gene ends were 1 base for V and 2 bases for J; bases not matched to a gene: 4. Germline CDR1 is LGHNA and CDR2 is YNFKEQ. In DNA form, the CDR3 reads TGTGCCAGCAGCCAAGTGACGGGAGGGACCAAAAACATTCAGTACTTC. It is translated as CASSQVTGGTKNIQYF.